This note documents a single TCR beta chain sequence. The same CDR3 can be traced to other DNA sequences in this sample. Generated by immunoSEQ multiplex PCR, the TCRdb table keeps only in-frame clones and is missing some. The sample includes 80,000 or so clones, around 92% of them seen just once. The CDR3 totals 15 residues. The germline V gene has CDR1 LGHDT and CDR2 YNNKEL (reference sequence). Trimming shortened V by 1 base and J by 0 bases, and 7 bases separated the two germline ends. This record comes from a study of control samples from healthy donors and cancer patients. The clonotype comes from a man aged 45-60 years in good health. The chain is built from TRBV3-1 (or the pseudogene TRBV3-2) and TRBJ2-1; maybe TRBD1 (5 bases). Source material: blood. The CDR3, as DNA: TGTGCCAGCAGCCAAGGGGGCGCCTCCTACAATGAGCAGTTCTTC. Amino acid sequence: CASSQGGASYNEQFF.